This TCR beta chain was obtained from a study of OX40 agonist ivuxolimab in advanced cancers. Overall study context: Partial responses were seen in three patients, one with hepatocellular carcinoma and two with cutaneous melanoma.

Study conclusions and caveats: Partial responders receiving 0.1-3.0 mg/kg showed among the lowest clonal expansion. Both CD4+ and CD8+ T cell populations in blood had undergone clonal expansion by week 6 at 0.1 to 3.0 mg/kg.

As concerns this clone: No antigen is known for it.

The protocol was immunoSEQ multiplex PCR, while the TCRdb copy is restricted to in-frame clones and leaves out a portion. The table has tens of thousands of clones, around 94% seen once. The germline V gene has CDR1 LGHNA and CDR2 YSLEER. CDR3 length: 13 residues. V was trimmed by 4 bases and J by 6 bases, leaving 10 bases between them. The TCR was taken from an adult with an advanced solid tumor such as melanoma, head and neck, liver or kidney cancer. Source: CD4+ or CD8+ T cells sorted from blood, taken in a trial of the OX40 agonist ivuxolimab. The chain combines TRBV4-3 with TRBJ2-1; maybe TRBD2 (5 bases). CDR3 region: CASSREGLNEQFF. CDR3 sequence (DNA): TGCGCCAGCAGCCGAGAGGGCCTCAATGAGCAGTTCTTC.